This TCR beta chain is drawn from a study of T cell responses to AZD1222 COVID-19 vaccine. Study-level findings and limits: Every sample of the repertoires postdated the peak T cell response. White British ancestry dominated among donors, who included more females, and clonal diversity was possibly underestimated.

Worth noting for this clone: The antigen is unknown.

TCRdb's copy holds only in-frame clones and misses some; the assay was immunoSEQ multiplex PCR. Altogether 95,000 to 110,000 clones are present, about 90% being singletons, with the ten largest covering 7.5% to 9.5%. The CDR3 has 14 residues. Germline lookup yields CDR1 LNHDA and CDR2 SQIVND (reference sequence). The V and J ends lost 6 bases and 10 bases respectively, with 21 bases between them. This specimen was peripheral blood, taken 28 days after the second AZD1222 dose. This clonotype was sampled from an adult who received the AZD1222 COVID-19 vaccine. The chain combines TRBV19 with TRBJ1-1; D may be TRBD1 (5 bases). Here the CDR3 reads CASSPGVRGLAAFF. The DNA of the CDR3 is TGTGCCAGTAGCCCCGGGGTCCGGGGCTTGGCAGCTTTCTTT. Filled out from reference TRBV19 and TRBJ1-1, the complete variable domain reads DGGITQSPKYLFRKEGQNVTLSCEQNLNHDAMYWYRQDPGQGLRLIYYSQIVNDFQKGDIAEGYSVSREKKESFPLTVTSAQKNPTAFYLCASSPGVRGLAAFFGQGTRLTVV.